This TCR beta chain was found in a study of T cells after yellow fever vaccination. Conversion of TCR transcripts into cDNA relied on 5'RACE template switching, which added a universal primer site and UMIs. TCRdb called the 5' RACE reads again in MiXCR, with one record for every CDR3 protein. This table holds around 46,000 distinct CDR3 sequences, roughly 7.4% found once. This clonotype has a count of ten or more. The CDR3 loop spans 16 amino acids. CDR1 and CDR2 from the germline V gene are MNHEY and SMNVEV (reference sequence). V was shortened by 5 bases and J by 6 bases, with 20 bases between the two germline ends.

The receptor comes from a man younger than 35 who received the YFV17D yellow fever vaccine. Sequenced material: CD8+ T cells sorted from PBMCs, taken about 2 weeks after the first yellow fever vaccination. The rearrangement joins TRBV27 to TRBJ1-5; tentative D call: TRBD1 (5 bases). This chain's CDR3 is CASSTSGRGMGQPQHF. As DNA, the CDR3 is TGTGCCAGCAGTACATCTGGTCGGGGCATGGGTCAGCCCCAGCATTTT.